Each of the 9 T cell receptor beta chains below was sequenced from the same sample in a study of shared clonotypes between healthy human individuals. Measured with immunoSEQ multiplex PCR; TCRdb has only the in-frame clones, and not every one. This sample yields roughly 2 million clones, of which 85% to 95% are seen a single time; 0.13% belongs to the top ten. The sample consisted of naive CD4+ T cells sorted from blood. Regarding subset: CD45RA+ positively selected. Receptor source: a man aged 18 to 35 in good health.

The CDR3 is CACVRRNSYEQYF. CDR3 sequence (DNA): TGTGCCTGCGTCCGGCGTAACTCCTACGAGCAGTACTTC. The V gene is TRBV28, the J gene TRBJ2-7, with D hard to call. Germline CDR1 is MDHEN and CDR2 is SYDVKM. Trimming pared 11 bases from V and 0 bases from J, leaving 14 bases between. The CDR3 contains 13 residues.

The chain recombines TRBV5-8 with TRBJ1-1, with a possible D match to TRBD1 (5 bases). The CDR3 extends over 15 amino acids. V lost 4 bases and J lost 4, with 17 bases in between. Germline lookup yields CDR1 SGHTS and CDR2 YDEGEE. CDR3 coding DNA: TGTGCCAGCAGCCCTAGACAGATAGTTAGCACTGAAGCTTTCTTT. It specifies CASSPRQIVSTEAFF.

The chain combines TRBV18 with TRBJ2-7; D remains unclear. The CDR3 runs to 13 residues. Germline CDR1 KGHSH, CDR2 LQKENI. V shed 5 bases and J shed 3 bases, with 11 bases lying between them. This CDR3 reads CASSGLDIYEQYF. The CDR3, as DNA: TGTGCCAGCTCAGGGCTAGATATCTACGAGCAGTACTTC. The variable domain in full, with the rest retrieved from reference TRBV18 and TRBJ2-7, is NAGVMQNPRHLVRRRGQEARLRCSPMKGHSHVYWYRQLPEEGLKFMVYLQKENIIDESGMPKERFSAEFPKEGPSILRIQQVVRGDSAAYFCASSGLDIYEQYFGPGTRLTVT.

The chain combines TRBV19 with TRBJ2-1, with D maybe TRBD1 (5 bases). Germline V gene data show CDR1 as LNHDA and CDR2 as SQIVND (reference sequence). V lost 5 bases to trimming and J lost 9 bases, with 14 bases between them. The length of the CDR3 is 13 residues. CDR3 sequence (DNA): TGTGCCAGTAGTCCCCTTATAAGGGGTGAGCAGTTCTTC. This codes for CASSPLIRGEQFF.

This chain connects TRBV25-1 to TRBJ1-2; 7 nucleotides align to TRBD1. V was clipped by 2 bases and J by 5 bases; unmatched bases: 8. Germline loops: CDR1 MGHDK, CDR2 SYGVNS. The CDR3 sequence is 15 residues long. This chain's CDR3 is CASSEPRGPTYGYTF. The DNA of the CDR3 is TGTGCCAGCAGTGAACCTAGGGGGCCTACATATGGCTACACCTTC.

The table lists this clone with a few counts. Distinct nucleotide sequences in the sample also encode this CDR3. V and J are TRBV18 and TRBJ1-2; no clear D gene. The germline gives CDR1 KGHSH, CDR2 LQKENI. This CDR3 contains 13 residues. V dropped 2 bases and J dropped 4 bases, with 8 bases sitting between them. The CDR3: CASSPSGGYGYTF. Here the CDR3 DNA reads TGTGCCAGCTCACCATCAGGAGGCTATGGCTACACCTTC. The complete variable domain, with remaining parts taken from reference TRBV18 and TRBJ1-2, reads NAGVMQNPRHLVRRRGQEARLRCSPMKGHSHVYWYRQLPEEGLKFMVYLQKENIIDESGMPKERFSAEFPKEGPSILRIQQVVRGDSAAYFCASSPSGGYGYTFGSGTRLTVV.

This rearrangement joins TRBV6-1 to TRBJ2-1, with D unresolved. V was clipped by 5 bases and J by 10 bases, with 21 bases between them. CDR1 and CDR2 from the germline V gene are MNHNS and SASEGT. CDR3 length: 15 amino acids. CDR3 nucleotides: TGTGCCAGCAGTACCCGACCCCTAGGTAACCCCGAGCAGTTCTTC. Protein: CASSTRPLGNPEQFF.

The rearrangement joins TRBV6-5 to TRBJ1-5; 7 bases match TRBD1. The CDR3 consists of 15 residues. Germline CDR1 MNHEY, CDR2 SVGAGI. V was clipped by 6 bases and J by 4 bases; unmatched bases: 9. The CDR3 DNA reads TGTGCCAGCAGACGGGAGGGGGCGAGGAATCAGCCCCAGCATTTT. Translation: CASRREGARNQPQHF.

The rearrangement links TRBV6-5 to TRBJ2-5; possibly TRBD1 for D (6 bases). The CDR3 is 16 amino acids. The V end lost 0 bases, the J end lost 2 bases, and 13 bases lay between the germline ends. Germline V CDR1 and CDR2: MNHEY, SVGAGI. The CDR3 coding sequence is TGTGCCAGCAGTTACTCGAATGGCAGGGGACAAGAGACCCAGTACTTC. Protein: CASSYSNGRGQETQYF.